This T cell receptor (beta chain) is from a study of blood T cell repertoires in COVID-19. Study in general: Acute and convalescent COVID-19 specimens originated in the United States, Italy and Spain. Sources were T cells, B-cell-depleted T cells, or PBMCs; the material itself was cDNA or gDNA.

In the authors' methods: Estimated nucleated cell counts came from reference gene primer amplification. The table came from immunoSEQ multiplex PCR; TCRdb's copy has only in-frame clones and leaves some out. V and J calls and clone size follow that table, whereas D and trimming were derived from the DNA. The table lists approximately 94,000 clones, just over 85% of them singletons. J was trimmed by 4 bases and V by 6 bases; bases with no gene match: 8. The germline V gene has CDR1 MNHEY and CDR2 SMNVEV (reference sequence). The CDR3 is made up of 14 amino acids. This clonotype was obtained from a human donor in a cohort sampled during active COVID-19. Sequencing was performed on peripheral blood. The chain uses TRBV27 and TRBJ2-7, with 8 positions matching TRBD2. CDR3 nucleotides: TGTGCCAGCAGACGAAGCGGGAGCAGGTACGAGCAGTACTTC. Protein: CASRRSGSRYEQYF.